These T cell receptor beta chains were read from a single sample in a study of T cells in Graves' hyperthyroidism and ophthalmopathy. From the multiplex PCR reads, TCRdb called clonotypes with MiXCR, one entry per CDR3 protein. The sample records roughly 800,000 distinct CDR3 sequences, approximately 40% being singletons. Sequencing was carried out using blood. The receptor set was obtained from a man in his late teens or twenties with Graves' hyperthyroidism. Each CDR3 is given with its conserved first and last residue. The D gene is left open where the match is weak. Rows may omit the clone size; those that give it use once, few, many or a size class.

CDR3aa: CAMLGSNYGYTF; CDR3nt: TGTGCCATGCTGGGCAGCAACTATGGCTACACCTTC; abundance: few; j_gene: TRBJ1-2; d_gene: NA; v_gene: TRBV6-6
CDR3aa: CASSFDMDQPQHF; CDR3nt: TGTGCCAGCAGCTTTGACATGGATCAGCCCCAGCATTTT; abundance: many; j_gene: TRBJ1-5; d_gene: NA; v_gene: TRBV7-2
CDR3aa: CASSAHVLTF; CDR3nt: TGTGCCAGCAGTGCCCACGTCCTGACTTTC; abundance: NA; j_gene: TRBJ2-6; d_gene: NA; v_gene: TRBV7-9
CDR3aa: CASSSGRRDHNGYTF; CDR3nt: TGTGCCAGCAGTTCCGGCAGGAGGGATCATAATGGCTACACCTTC; abundance: few; j_gene: TRBJ1-2; d_gene: NA; v_gene: TRBV6-5
CDR3aa: CASSLGTNHGYTF; CDR3nt: TGTGCCAGCAGTCTCGGGACCAACCATGGCTACACCTTC; abundance: NA; j_gene: TRBJ1-2; d_gene: NA; v_gene: TRBV6-5
CDR3aa: CASGTASSYNSPLHF; CDR3nt: TGTGCCAGCGGCACGGCGAGCTCCTATAATTCACCCCTCCACTTT; abundance: NA; j_gene: TRBJ1-6; d_gene: NA; v_gene: TRBV28
CDR3aa: CATSRAPGEGREQYF; CDR3nt: TGTGCCACCAGCAGAGCTCCAGGGGAAGGGAGGGAGCAGTACTTC; abundance: few; j_gene: TRBJ2-7; d_gene: NA; v_gene: TRBV15
CDR3aa: CSGGQGAQGGELFF; CDR3nt: TGCAGCGGTGGACAGGGGGCGCAAGGCGGGGAGCTGTTTTTT; abundance: many; j_gene: TRBJ2-2; d_gene: TRBD1; v_gene: TRBV29-1
CDR3aa: CASSYDSQNYGYTF; CDR3nt: TGTGCCAGCAGTTATGACAGTCAAAACTATGGCTACACCTTC; abundance: NA; j_gene: TRBJ1-2; d_gene: NA; v_gene: TRBV11-2
CDR3aa: CAIHPGDYGYTF; CDR3nt: TGTGCCATACACCCGGGGGACTATGGCTACACCTTC; abundance: medium-sized; j_gene: TRBJ1-2; d_gene: NA; v_gene: TRBV10-3
CDR3aa: CSARPTPTGLSYEQYF; CDR3nt: TGCAGTGCTAGACCTACCCCGACAGGTTTATCCTACGAGCAGTACTTC; abundance: NA; j_gene: TRBJ2-7; d_gene: NA; v_gene: TRBV20-1
CDR3aa: CAISERGDRTSPLHF; CDR3nt: TGTGCCATCAGTGAAAGGGGGGACCGGACCTCACCCCTCCACTTT; abundance: many; j_gene: TRBJ1-6; d_gene: NA; v_gene: TRBV10-3
CDR3aa: CASSSGPGPLHF; CDR3nt: TGTGCCAGCAGTTCCGGACCGGGACCCCTCCACTTT; abundance: NA; j_gene: TRBJ1-6; d_gene: NA; v_gene: TRBV6-6
CDR3aa: CASSFPGDGYTF; CDR3nt: TGTGCCAGCAGCTTCCCGGGAGATGGCTACACCTTC; abundance: many; j_gene: TRBJ1-2; d_gene: NA; v_gene: TRBV7-9
CDR3aa: CASSIVDRGAYEQYF; CDR3nt: TGTGCCAGTAGTATAGTAGACAGGGGGGCCTACGAGCAGTACTTC; abundance: NA; j_gene: TRBJ2-7; d_gene: TRBD1; v_gene: TRBV19
CDR3aa: CATSRTGHSNQPQHF; CDR3nt: TGTGCCACCAGCAGGACGGGACATAGCAATCAGCCCCAGCATTTT; abundance: NA; j_gene: TRBJ1-5; d_gene: NA; v_gene: TRBV15
CDR3aa: CAISESNSLNTIYF; CDR3nt: TGTGCCATCAGTGAGTCGAACAGTCTGAACACCATATATTTT; abundance: once; j_gene: TRBJ1-3; d_gene: NA; v_gene: TRBV10-3
CDR3aa: CASSYPGQSEAFF; CDR3nt: TGTGCCAGCAGTTATCCCGGACAGTCTGAAGCTTTCTTT; abundance: NA; j_gene: TRBJ1-1; d_gene: NA; v_gene: TRBV6-5
CDR3aa: CASSSHDYGYTF; CDR3nt: TGTGCCAGCAGCTCCCATGACTATGGCTACACCTTC; abundance: many; j_gene: TRBJ1-2; d_gene: NA; v_gene: TRBV2
CDR3aa: CASTPFAGGDQETQYF; CDR3nt: TGTGCCAGCACCCCCTTCGCAGGGGGGGACCAAGAGACCCAGTACTTC; abundance: many; j_gene: TRBJ2-5; d_gene: NA; v_gene: TRBV2
CDR3aa: CASRPGISQPQHF; CDR3nt: TGTGCCAGCAGACCAGGGATCAGCCAGCCCCAGCATTTT; abundance: NA; j_gene: TRBJ1-5; d_gene: NA; v_gene: TRBV6-1
CDR3aa: CASSLASLAYEQYF; CDR3nt: TGTGCCAGCAGTTTAGCGAGCTTAGCCTACGAGCAGTACTTC; abundance: few; j_gene: TRBJ2-7; d_gene: NA; v_gene: TRBV12-3/TRBV12-4
CDR3aa: CASSLAVQGHEQYF; CDR3nt: TGTGCCAGCAGCTTAGCCGTACAGGGTCACGAGCAGTACTTC; abundance: few; j_gene: TRBJ2-7; d_gene: NA; v_gene: TRBV7-2
CDR3aa: CASSYSPGRLDSPLHF; CDR3nt: TGTGCCAGCAGTTACTCCCCAGGAAGGTTGGACTCACCCCTCCACTTT; abundance: NA; j_gene: TRBJ1-6; d_gene: NA; v_gene: TRBV6-5
CDR3aa: CATSRDRQGDQPQQYF; CDR3nt: TGTGCCACCAGCAGAGATCGGCAGGGTGATCAGCCCCAGCAGTACTTC; abundance: NA; j_gene: TRBJ2-7; d_gene: NA; v_gene: TRBV15
CDR3aa: CASSADSGLFF; CDR3nt: TGTGCCAGCAGTGCGGATAGCGGACTGTTTTTT; abundance: NA; j_gene: TRBJ1-4; d_gene: NA; v_gene: TRBV2
CDR3aa: CASSQAAISTEAFF; CDR3nt: TGCGCCAGCAGCCAAGCGGCAATCTCCACTGAAGCTTTCTTT; abundance: NA; j_gene: TRBJ1-1; d_gene: NA; v_gene: TRBV4-3
CDR3aa: CASSAPGLYDYGYTF; CDR3nt: TGTGCCAGCAGTGCTCCAGGGCTTTATGACTATGGCTACACCTTC; abundance: NA; j_gene: TRBJ1-2; d_gene: NA; v_gene: TRBV25-1
CDR3aa: CASIQSGGETEAFF; CDR3nt: TGTGCCAGCATTCAAAGTGGGGGAGAAACTGAAGCTTTCTTT; abundance: NA; j_gene: TRBJ1-1; d_gene: NA; v_gene: TRBV12-3/TRBV12-4
CDR3aa: CASSLRGYDEKLFF; CDR3nt: TGTGCCAGCAGCCTCAGGGGATACGATGAAAAACTGTTTTTT; abundance: NA; j_gene: TRBJ1-4; d_gene: NA; v_gene: TRBV14
CDR3aa: CASSPSWANTEAFF; CDR3nt: TGTGCCAGCAGTCCAAGTTGGGCTAACACTGAAGCTTTCTTT; abundance: NA; j_gene: TRBJ1-1; d_gene: NA; v_gene: TRBV6-1
CDR3aa: CASSQISGTEVYEQYF; CDR3nt: TGTGCCAGCAGCCAAATCTCCGGGACAGAAGTCTACGAGCAGTACTTC; abundance: NA; j_gene: TRBJ2-7; d_gene: TRBD1; v_gene: TRBV9
CDR3aa: CASSLDEETNEKLFF; CDR3nt: TGTGCCAGCAGTTTAGATGAGGAAACTAATGAAAAACTGTTTTTT; abundance: NA; j_gene: TRBJ1-4; d_gene: NA; v_gene: TRBV2
CDR3aa: CASSYGPPGQGVNQPQHF; CDR3nt: TGTGCCAGCAGTTACGGTCCGCCGGGACAGGGAGTCAATCAGCCCCAGCATTTT; abundance: NA; j_gene: TRBJ1-5; d_gene: TRBD1; v_gene: TRBV6-5
CDR3aa: CASSSPLLGPGELFF; CDR3nt: TGTGCCAGCAGTTCTCCGCTCCTGGGGCCCGGGGAGCTGTTTTTT; abundance: NA; j_gene: TRBJ2-2; d_gene: NA; v_gene: TRBV25-1
CDR3aa: CASSYTQGSYEQYF; CDR3nt: TGTGCCAGCAGTTACACCCAGGGCTCCTACGAGCAGTACTTC; abundance: few; j_gene: TRBJ2-7; d_gene: NA; v_gene: TRBV6-6
CDR3aa: CASSQEGDSGSYEQYF; CDR3nt: TGCGCCAGCAGCCAAGAAGGGGACTCGGGGAGCTACGAGCAGTACTTC; abundance: NA; j_gene: TRBJ2-7; d_gene: NA; v_gene: TRBV4-3
CDR3aa: CASSLGPKDGETQYF; CDR3nt: TGTGCCAGTAGTTTGGGACCCAAGGATGGAGAGACCCAGTACTTC; abundance: once; j_gene: TRBJ2-5; d_gene: NA; v_gene: TRBV19
CDR3aa: CASSEGNWVAGNTIYF; CDR3nt: TGTGCCAGCAGCGAAGGCAACTGGGTTGCAGGAAACACCATATATTTT; abundance: once; j_gene: TRBJ1-3; d_gene: NA; v_gene: TRBV9
CDR3aa: CASSIARDNLEAFF; CDR3nt: TGTGCCAGTAGTATAGCCAGGGACAACTTGGAAGCTTTCTTT; abundance: many; j_gene: TRBJ1-1; d_gene: NA; v_gene: TRBV19
CDR3aa: CASSVGTSSEQYF; CDR3nt: TGTGCCAGCAGCGTAGGGACTAGCAGCGAGCAGTACTTC; abundance: many; j_gene: TRBJ2-7; d_gene: TRBD2; v_gene: TRBV9
CDR3aa: CASSLRRGDQPQHF; CDR3nt: TGTGCCAGCAGCTTACGGAGGGGAGATCAGCCCCAGCATTTT; abundance: many; j_gene: TRBJ1-5; d_gene: NA; v_gene: TRBV7-8
CDR3aa: CATSMRDGNSNQPQHF; CDR3nt: TGTGCCACCAGCATGAGGGACGGGAATAGCAATCAGCCCCAGCATTTT; abundance: many; j_gene: TRBJ1-5; d_gene: NA; v_gene: TRBV15